Shown below are 27 T cell receptor beta chains from a single sample sequenced in a study of response to subunit inactivated influenza vaccine. Each CDR3 protein gets one entry after TCRdb re-called the RT-PCR reads with MiXCR. The top ten hold 2.8% of the sample, which has about 540,000 distinct CDR3 sequences, roughly 25% seen once. A further study also used this sample, focusing on T cells expressing NK-cell markers. From that report: 5'RACE template switching built TCR beta cDNA with unique molecular identifiers.

The sample was CD4+ T cells sorted from PBMCs, taken roughly 12 days after vaccination. The source of these receptors is a man aged 45-65 years who received an inactivated influenza vaccine.

The chain uses TRBV12-3 or TRBV12-4 and TRBJ2-5, with D uncertain. The CDR3 has 16 amino acids. V lost 3 bases, J lost 1 base, and 15 bases lay in between. CDR3 coding DNA: TGTGCCAGCAGTTTCCTCGGCGGACGCAGCCAAGAGACCCAGTACTTC. This sequence encodes CASSFLGGRSQETQYF.

This clonotype was seen a few times. The chain couples TRBV10-3 to TRBJ2-3; weak D call: TRBD1 (5 bases). Germline V lookup: CDR1 ENHRY, CDR2 SYGVKD. Trimming left V 6 bases short and J 4 bases short, with 11 bases between. There are 13 residues in the CDR3. In nucleotides, the CDR3 is TGTGCCATCAGAAGGGGCCCCGCAGATACGCAGTATTTT. This codes for CAIRRGPADTQYF.

This clonotype was seen more than once but under ten times. This rearrangement joins TRBV5-1 to TRBJ1-6; 9 nucleotides line up with TRBD1. CDR1 is SGHRS, CDR2 YFSETQ, per germline. The CDR3 is 14 residues long. V lost 0 bases and J lost 12; bases outside the gene matches: 4. CDR3 sequence (DNA): TGCGCCAGCAGCTTGGGACAGGGGGAAGGACCCCTCCACTTT. Translated: CASSLGQGEGPLHF.

This chain joins TRBV4-2 and TRBJ2-2; TRBD1 matches at 8 bases. The length of the CDR3 is 16 residues. V lost 0 bases, J lost 5 bases, and 5 bases stayed unmatched. Germline loops: CDR1 LGHNA, CDR2 YNFKEQ. Here the CDR3 reads CASSQDPGQVTGELFF. The CDR3 DNA reads TGTGCCAGCAGCCAAGACCCGGGACAGGTAACCGGGGAGCTGTTTTTT.

In DNA form, the CDR3 reads TGTGCCACTGCGGTCGCACAGACCCTGAACACTGAAGCTTTCTTT. It specifies CATAVAQTLNTEAFF. The chain links TRBV28 to TRBJ1-1, with D hard to call. The V and J ends lost 10 bases and 0 bases respectively, with 18 bases between them. There are 15 residues in the CDR3. CDR1 MDHEN and CDR2 SYDVKM come from the germline V gene.

This clonotype has at least ten counts. The V and J genes are TRBV6-2 or TRBV6-3 and TRBJ2-7; tentative D call: TRBD1 (6 bases). V lost 2 bases and J lost 3, with 11 bases in between. This CDR3 contains 14 residues. The germline CDR1 and CDR2 sequences are MNHEY and SVGEGT. The CDR3 sequence is CASSYRDTFYEQYF. The CDR3 DNA is TGTGCCAGCAGTTACCGGGACACCTTCTACGAGCAGTACTTC.

The chain is built from TRBV18 and TRBJ2-1; no clear D gene. The CDR3 consists of 15 residues. Germline CDR1 KGHSH, CDR2 LQKENI. V was cut by 2 bases and J by 0 bases, with 8 bases left in between. The CDR3 DNA is TGTGCCAGCTCACCAAGAGTGCCCTCCTACAATGAGCAGTTCTTC. Its translation: CASSPRVPSYNEQFF.

This clonotype has just a few counts. The chain couples TRBV12-3 or TRBV12-4 to TRBJ2-7; D call uncertain. Trimming pared 2 bases from V and 2 bases from J, leaving 7 bases between. The CDR3 consists of 13 residues. The chain's CDR3 is CASSLSSAYEQYF. CDR3 sequence (DNA): TGTGCCAGCAGTTTAAGTAGTGCCTACGAGCAGTACTTC.

The V and J genes are TRBV7-6 and TRBJ1-3, with D possibly TRBD1 on 5 matching bases. This CDR3 has 14 residues. V dropped 5 bases and J dropped 0 bases, with 8 bases sitting between them. The germline CDR1 and CDR2 sequences are SGHVS and FNYEAQ. The CDR3 region has the DNA TGTGCCAGCAGCCCGGGGGGCTCTGGAAACACCATATATTTT. This codes for CASSPGGSGNTIYF.

There are a few counts of this clonotype. The chain employs TRBV5-1 and TRBJ1-1, with unresolved D. CDR1 SGHRS and CDR2 YFSETQ come from the germline V gene. V was shortened by 4 bases and J by 1 base, with 8 bases between the two germline ends. This CDR3 comprises 13 residues. Written as DNA, the CDR3 is TGCGCCAGCAGCGCCGACACGAACACTGAAGCTTTCTTT. It specifies CASSADTNTEAFF.

This clonotype has a handful of counts. V is TRBV5-1 and J is TRBJ2-3; D is undetermined. V lost 4 bases, J lost 4 bases, and 16 bases lay in between. This CDR3 contains 15 residues. Germline CDR1 is SGHRS and CDR2 is YFSETQ. CDR3 residues: CASSAGRHRSDTQYF. Written as DNA, the CDR3 is TGCGCCAGCAGCGCCGGACGGCATCGGTCAGATACGCAGTATTTT.

This clonotype was observed many times. J is TRBJ2-7 and V is TRBV29-1, with TRBD2 matching over 11 bases. V trimming: 3 bases; J trimming: 0 bases; junction bases outside the gene matches: 4. Germline V lookup: CDR1 SQVTM, CDR2 ANQGSEA. This CDR3 has 15 residues. For the CDR3, the DNA is TGCAGCGTTGATCCCGGGACTAGCGGCTCCTACGAGCAGTACTTC. Protein: CSVDPGTSGSYEQYF.

In this sample, this clonotype turned up a few times. J is TRBJ2-3 and V is TRBV10-3; 8 nucleotides align to TRBD1. Germline CDR1 and CDR2: ENHRY and SYGVKD. The CDR3 extends over 14 amino acids. V gave up 4 bases and J gave up 1 base; unmatched junction bases: 1. DNA for the CDR3: TGTGCCATCAGTGGCAGGGGGCGCACAGATACGCAGTATTTT. This codes for CAISGRGRTDTQYF.

The chain is built from TRBV5-1 and TRBJ2-3; D may be TRBD1 (6 bases). The length of the CDR3 is 15 residues. Germline V gene sequence: CDR1 SGHRS, CDR2 YFSETQ. V was cut by 4 bases and J by 0 bases, with 12 bases left in between. CDR3 in DNA: TGCGCCAGCAGCCAGGACAGCGTGAGCACAGATACGCAGTATTTT. It specifies CASSQDSVSTDTQYF.

This clonotype was recorded once. The rearrangement uses TRBV20-1 and TRBJ1-4; perhaps TRBD1 as D (6 bases). The germline CDR1 and CDR2 sequences are DFQATT and SNEGSKA (reference sequence). The CDR3 is 15 residues long. The V end was cut by 3 bases, the J end by 4 bases, with 15 bases between. For the CDR3, the DNA is TGCAGTGCTAGTAGCCAGGGGAGGTTTAATGAAAAACTGTTTTTT. It translates to CSASSQGRFNEKLFF.

V and J are TRBV4-1 and TRBJ2-1, with 8 bases lining up with TRBD2. This CDR3 contains 18 residues. Looked up from germline, CDR1 is MGHRA and CDR2 is YSYEKL. The J segment lost 4 bases and the V segment lost 1 base, leaving 12 bases of the junction unmatched. DNA of the CDR3: TGCGCCAGCAGCCAAGTGCGGGAGCGGGGGACCCGATACAATGAGCAGTTCTTC. The encoded protein is CASSQVRERGTRYNEQFF.

A remark on this clonotype: This may be a read error, as it is one base from a much larger clone. The chain employs TRBV6-1 and TRBJ2-1; D may match TRBD1 or TRBD2 (5 bases each). This CDR3 comprises 16 residues. The germline V gene has CDR1 MNHNS and CDR2 SASEGT. Trimming left V 2 bases short and J 3 bases short, with 14 bases between. CDR3 sequence reads: CASSELVGVFYNEQFF. The CDR3 coding sequence is TGTGCCAGCAGTGAATTAGTGGGGGTCTTCTACAATGAGCAGTTCTTC.

This chain links TRBV7-6 with TRBJ2-5; D may be TRBD2 (5 bases). Between the trimmed V and J ends, which lost 0 bases and 4 bases, there was a span of 18 bases. The CDR3 sequence is 17 residues long. The germline gives CDR1 SGHVS, CDR2 FNYEAQ. The CDR3: CASSLARSERGRETQYF. In DNA, the CDR3 is TGTGCCAGCAGCTTAGCAAGAAGTGAACGGGGTAGAGAGACCCAGTACTTC.

The chain couples TRBV4-1 to TRBJ2-7; the D is unclear. Trimming pared 0 bases from V and 4 bases from J, leaving 19 bases between. The CDR3 sequence is 17 residues long. CDR1 MGHRA and CDR2 YSYEKL come from the germline V gene. The CDR3 reads CASSQDALGQEPYEQYF. In DNA, the CDR3 is TGCGCCAGCAGCCAAGATGCGCTTGGGCAGGAGCCGTACGAGCAGTACTTC.

This clonotype appeared a few times. J is TRBJ2-1 and V is TRBV20-1; possible D gene TRBD2, 5 bases. The germline CDR1 and CDR2 sequences are DFQATT and SNEGSKA (reference sequence). The germline V and J ends were trimmed by 5 bases and 5 bases, with 13 bases remaining between them. The CDR3 is 13 residues long. CDR3 in amino acids: CSAAPTRNNEQFF. CDR3 nucleotide sequence: TGCAGTGCTGCCCCAACTAGGAACAATGAGCAGTTCTTC.

This clonotype was found a few times. The CDR3: CATSDYKGYRTDTQYF. CDR3 coding DNA: TGTGCCACCAGTGATTATAAGGGGTACAGGACAGATACGCAGTATTTT. This chain connects TRBV24-1 to TRBJ2-3, with a possible D match to TRBD1 (5 bases). Germline CDR1 KGHDR, CDR2 SFDVKD. V lost 2 bases and J 3 bases, leaving 14 bases between the germline ends. This CDR3 region has 16 residues.

In its sample, this clonotype was seen a few times. V gene TRBV7-8 combines with J gene TRBJ1-2; unclear D gene. The CDR3 sequence is 14 residues long. Trimming removed 6 bases from V and 3 bases from J, with 14 bases in between. Germline lookup yields CDR1 SGHVS and CDR2 FQNEAQ. CDR3 residues: CASRAGRFDYGYTF. The CDR3 bases are TGTGCCAGCAGGGCCGGCCGGTTTGACTATGGCTACACCTTC.

The V gene is TRBV5-1, the J gene TRBJ2-7; TRBD1 agrees at 7 bases. The CDR3 runs to 16 residues. Per germline, CDR1 SGHRS and CDR2 YFSETQ. V trimming: 0 bases; J trimming: 3 bases; junction bases outside the gene matches: 9. DNA for the CDR3: TGCGCCAGCAGCTTGGGCTGGACAGGCGATAACTACGAGCAGTACTTC. Its translation: CASSLGWTGDNYEQYF. The complete variable domain, with remaining parts taken from reference TRBV5-1 and TRBJ2-7, reads KAGVTQTPRYLIKTRGQQVTLSCSPISGHRSVSWYQQTPGQGLQFLFEYFSETQRNKGNFPGRFSGRQFSNSRSEMNVSTLELGDSALYLCASSLGWTGDNYEQYFGPGTRLTVT.

This clonotype was seen more than once but under ten times. This chain's CDR3 is CASSNHFRCQVQYF. CDR3 nucleotide sequence: TGTGCCAGCAGCAACCACTTCCGCTGTCAAGTCCAGTACTTC. The chain uses TRBV7-2 and TRBJ2-5; D gene uncertain. Germline CDR1 and CDR2: SGHTA and FQGNSA. The CDR3 runs to 14 residues. V was pared by 5 bases and J by 10 bases, with 20 bases between.

The rearrangement joins TRBV5-1 to TRBJ2-5; 12 positions agree with TRBD1. Germline CDR1 is SGHRS and CDR2 is YFSETQ. The CDR3 has 14 residues. V lost 7 bases, J lost 13 bases, and 14 bases stayed unmatched. CDR3: CASGLGTGGNDWYF. CDR3 DNA sequence: TGCGCCAGCGGATTAGGGACAGGGGGCAATGATTGGTACTTC.

The table lists this clonotype with a count of one. The chain carries TRBV5-1 and TRBJ1-1; no firm D call. Looked up from germline, CDR1 is SGHRS and CDR2 is YFSETQ. Trimming removed 3 bases at V and 1 base at J, with 13 bases between. This CDR3 contains 15 residues. CDR3 in amino acids: CASSSRRTGNTEAFF. The CDR3, as DNA: TGCGCCAGCAGCTCGCGAAGGACGGGGAACACTGAAGCTTTCTTT.

This clonotype was found a few times. CDR3 sequence: CASSPWILPDTQYF. The CDR3 DNA reads TGTGCCAGCAGCCCCTGGATTTTACCAGATACGCAGTATTTT. The chain links TRBV5-6 to TRBJ2-3; D uncertain. Germline CDR1 is SGHDT and CDR2 is YYEEEE. The CDR3 contains 14 residues. V lost 4 bases to trimming and J lost 4 bases, with 13 bases between them.